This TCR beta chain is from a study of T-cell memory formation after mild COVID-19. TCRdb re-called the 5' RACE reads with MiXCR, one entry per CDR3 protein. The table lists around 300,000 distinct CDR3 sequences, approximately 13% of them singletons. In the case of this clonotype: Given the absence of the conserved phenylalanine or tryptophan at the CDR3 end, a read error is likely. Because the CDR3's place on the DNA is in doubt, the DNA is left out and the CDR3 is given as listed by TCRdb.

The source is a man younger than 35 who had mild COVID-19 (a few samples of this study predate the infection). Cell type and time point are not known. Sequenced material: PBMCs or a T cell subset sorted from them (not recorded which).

The CDR3 reads CASSPVVWQYLHI. V and J are TRBV18 and TRBJ1-2. Germline V gene sequence: CDR1 KGHSH, CDR2 LQKENI. The CDR3 length is 13 residues, termini included.